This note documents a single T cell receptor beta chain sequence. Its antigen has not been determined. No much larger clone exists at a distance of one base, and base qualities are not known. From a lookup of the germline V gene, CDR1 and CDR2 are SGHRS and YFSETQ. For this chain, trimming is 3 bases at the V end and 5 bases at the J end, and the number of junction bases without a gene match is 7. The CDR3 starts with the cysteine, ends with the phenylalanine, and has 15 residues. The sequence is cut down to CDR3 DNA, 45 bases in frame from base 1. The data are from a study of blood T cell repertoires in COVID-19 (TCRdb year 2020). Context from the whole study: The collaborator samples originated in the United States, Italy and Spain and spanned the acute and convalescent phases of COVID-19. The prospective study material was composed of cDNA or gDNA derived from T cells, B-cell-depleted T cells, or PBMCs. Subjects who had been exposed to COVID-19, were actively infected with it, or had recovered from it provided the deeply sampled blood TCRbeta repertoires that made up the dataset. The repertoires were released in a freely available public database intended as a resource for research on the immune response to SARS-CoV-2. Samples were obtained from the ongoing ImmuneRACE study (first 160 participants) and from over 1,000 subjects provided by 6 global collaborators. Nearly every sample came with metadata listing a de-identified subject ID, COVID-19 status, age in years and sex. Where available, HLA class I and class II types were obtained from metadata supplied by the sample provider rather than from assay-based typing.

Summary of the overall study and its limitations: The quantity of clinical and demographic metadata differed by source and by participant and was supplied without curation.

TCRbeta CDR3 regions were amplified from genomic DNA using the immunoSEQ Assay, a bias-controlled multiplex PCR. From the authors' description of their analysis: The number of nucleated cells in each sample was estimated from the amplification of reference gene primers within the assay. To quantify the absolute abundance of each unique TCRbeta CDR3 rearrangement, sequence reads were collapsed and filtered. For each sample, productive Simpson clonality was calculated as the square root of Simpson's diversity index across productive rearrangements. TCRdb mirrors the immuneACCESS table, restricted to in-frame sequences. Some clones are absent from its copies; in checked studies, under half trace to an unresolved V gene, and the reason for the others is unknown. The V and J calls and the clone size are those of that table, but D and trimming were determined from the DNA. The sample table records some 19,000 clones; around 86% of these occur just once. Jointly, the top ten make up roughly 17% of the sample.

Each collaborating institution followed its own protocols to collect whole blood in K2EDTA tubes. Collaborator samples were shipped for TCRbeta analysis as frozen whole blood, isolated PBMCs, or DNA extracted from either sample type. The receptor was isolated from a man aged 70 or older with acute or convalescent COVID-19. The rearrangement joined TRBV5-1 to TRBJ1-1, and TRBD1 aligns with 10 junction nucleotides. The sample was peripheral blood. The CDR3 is CASSSVTGGMTEAFF. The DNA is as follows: TGCGCCAGCAGCTCGGTGACAGGGGGCATGACTGAAGCTTTCTTT.